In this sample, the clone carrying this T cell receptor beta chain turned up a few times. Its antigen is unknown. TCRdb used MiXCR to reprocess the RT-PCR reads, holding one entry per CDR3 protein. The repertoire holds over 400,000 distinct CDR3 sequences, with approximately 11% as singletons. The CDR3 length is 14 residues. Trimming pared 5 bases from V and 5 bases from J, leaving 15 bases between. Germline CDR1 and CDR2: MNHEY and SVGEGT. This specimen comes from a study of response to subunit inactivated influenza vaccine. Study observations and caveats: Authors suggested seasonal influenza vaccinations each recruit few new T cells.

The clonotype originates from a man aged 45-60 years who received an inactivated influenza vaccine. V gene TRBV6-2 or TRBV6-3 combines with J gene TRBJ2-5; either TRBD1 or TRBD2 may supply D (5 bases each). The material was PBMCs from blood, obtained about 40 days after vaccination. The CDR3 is CASSRWDRGETQYF. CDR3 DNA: TGTGCCAGCAGTCGATGGGACCGTGGGGAGACCCAGTACTTC.